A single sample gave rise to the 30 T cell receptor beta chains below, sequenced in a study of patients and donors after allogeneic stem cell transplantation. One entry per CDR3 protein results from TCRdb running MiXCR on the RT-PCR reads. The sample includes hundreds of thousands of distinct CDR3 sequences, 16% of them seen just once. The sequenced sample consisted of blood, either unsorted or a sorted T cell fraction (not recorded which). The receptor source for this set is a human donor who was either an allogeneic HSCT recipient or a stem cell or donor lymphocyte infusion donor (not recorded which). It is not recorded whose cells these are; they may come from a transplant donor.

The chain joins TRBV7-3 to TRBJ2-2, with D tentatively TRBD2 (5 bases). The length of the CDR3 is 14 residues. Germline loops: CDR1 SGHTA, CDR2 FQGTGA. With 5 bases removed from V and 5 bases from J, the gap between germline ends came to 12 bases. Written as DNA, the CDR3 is TGTGCCAGCAGCCGGACTCCGTATACCGGGGAGCTGTTTTTT. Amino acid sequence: CASSRTPYTGELFF.

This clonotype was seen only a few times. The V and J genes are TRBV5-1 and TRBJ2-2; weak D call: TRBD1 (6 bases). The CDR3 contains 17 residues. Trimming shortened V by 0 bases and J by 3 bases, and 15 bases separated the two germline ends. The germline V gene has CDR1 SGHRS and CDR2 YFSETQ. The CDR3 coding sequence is TGCGCCAGCAGCTTGGGGGACATGGGGGCAGACACCGGGGAGCTGTTTTTT. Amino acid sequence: CASSLGDMGADTGELFF.

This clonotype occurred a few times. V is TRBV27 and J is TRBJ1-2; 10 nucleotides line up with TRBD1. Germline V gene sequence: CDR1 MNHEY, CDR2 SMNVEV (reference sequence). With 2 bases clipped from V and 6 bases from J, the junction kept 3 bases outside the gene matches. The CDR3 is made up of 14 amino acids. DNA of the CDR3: TGTGCCAGCAGTTTAACGACAGGGGGCCATGGCTACACCTTC. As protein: CASSLTTGGHGYTF.

CDR3 nucleotides: TGTGCCAGCAGCTTGGACATCCACTCCTACGAGCAGTACTTC. Translated, it gives CASSLDIHSYEQYF. This chain connects TRBV7-2 to TRBJ2-7, with D tentatively TRBD1 (5 bases). This CDR3 has 14 residues. The V gene's germline CDR1 is SGHTA and CDR2 FQGNSA. V was cut by 3 bases and J by 0 bases, with 9 bases left in between.

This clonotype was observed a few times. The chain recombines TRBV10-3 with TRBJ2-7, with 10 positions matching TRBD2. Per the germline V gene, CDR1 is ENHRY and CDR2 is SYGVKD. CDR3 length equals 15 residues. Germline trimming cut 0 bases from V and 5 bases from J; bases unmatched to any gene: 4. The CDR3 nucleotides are TGTGCCATCAGTGAGTCTGGGCTAGCGGGGGACGAGCAGTACTTC. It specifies CAISESGLAGDEQYF.

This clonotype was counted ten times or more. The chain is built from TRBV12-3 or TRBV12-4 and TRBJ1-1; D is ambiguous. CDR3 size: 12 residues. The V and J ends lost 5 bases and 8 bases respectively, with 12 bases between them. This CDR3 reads CASSPTRTEAFF. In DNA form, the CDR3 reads TGTGCCAGCAGTCCGACACGTACCGAAGCTTTCTTT.

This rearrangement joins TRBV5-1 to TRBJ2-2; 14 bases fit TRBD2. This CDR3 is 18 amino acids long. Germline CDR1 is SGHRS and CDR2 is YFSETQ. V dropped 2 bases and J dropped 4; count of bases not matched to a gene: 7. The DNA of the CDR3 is TGCGCCAGCAGCTTCTCGACTAGCGGGGGGGGGCCCACCGGGGAGCTGTTTTTT. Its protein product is CASSFSTSGGGPTGELFF.

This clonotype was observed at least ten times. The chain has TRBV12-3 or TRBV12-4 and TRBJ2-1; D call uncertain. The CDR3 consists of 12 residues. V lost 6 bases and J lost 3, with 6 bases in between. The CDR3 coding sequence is TGTGCCAGCAGCTTGAACTACAATGAGCAGTTCTTC. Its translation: CASSLNYNEQFF.

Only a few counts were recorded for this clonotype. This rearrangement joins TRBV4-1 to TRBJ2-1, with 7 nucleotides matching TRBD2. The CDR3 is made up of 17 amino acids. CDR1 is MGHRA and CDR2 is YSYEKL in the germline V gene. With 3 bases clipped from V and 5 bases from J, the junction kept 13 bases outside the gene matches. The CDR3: CASSHSPAGWGDNEQFF. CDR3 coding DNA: TGCGCCAGCAGCCACTCTCCAGCGGGATGGGGAGACAATGAGCAGTTCTTC.

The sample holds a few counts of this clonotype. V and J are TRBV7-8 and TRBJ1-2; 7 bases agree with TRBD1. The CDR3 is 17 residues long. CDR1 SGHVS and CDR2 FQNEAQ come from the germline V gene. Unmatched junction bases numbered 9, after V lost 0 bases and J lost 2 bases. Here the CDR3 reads CASSLAGAGGLNYGYTF. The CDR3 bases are TGTGCCAGCAGCTTAGCCGGGGCAGGGGGACTAAACTATGGCTACACCTTC.

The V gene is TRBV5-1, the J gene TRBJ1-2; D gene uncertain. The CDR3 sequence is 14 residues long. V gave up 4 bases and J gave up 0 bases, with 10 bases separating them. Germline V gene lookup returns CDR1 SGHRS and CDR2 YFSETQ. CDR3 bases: TGCGCCAGCAGCCCCGACGGATCTAACTATGGCTACACCTTC. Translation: CASSPDGSNYGYTF.

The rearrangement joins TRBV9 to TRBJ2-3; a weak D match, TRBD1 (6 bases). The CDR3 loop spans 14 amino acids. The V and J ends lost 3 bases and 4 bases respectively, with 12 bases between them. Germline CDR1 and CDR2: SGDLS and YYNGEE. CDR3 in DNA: TGTGCCAGCAGCGCTCTAGGGGGATCAGATACGCAGTATTTT. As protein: CASSALGGSDTQYF. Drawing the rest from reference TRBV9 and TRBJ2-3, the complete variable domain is DSGVTQTPKHLITATGQRVTLRCSPRSGDLSVYWYQQSLDQGLQFLIQYYNGEERAKGNILERFSAQQFPDLHSELNLSSLELGDSALYFCASSALGGSDTQYFGPGTRLTVL.

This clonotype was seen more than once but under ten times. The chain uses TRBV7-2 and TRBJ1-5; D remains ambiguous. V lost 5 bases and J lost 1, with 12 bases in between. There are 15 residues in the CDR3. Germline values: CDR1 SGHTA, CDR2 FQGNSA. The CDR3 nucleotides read TGTGCCAGCAGCCCAAAGGGTTCCAGCAATCAGCCCCAGCATTTT. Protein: CASSPKGSSNQPQHF.

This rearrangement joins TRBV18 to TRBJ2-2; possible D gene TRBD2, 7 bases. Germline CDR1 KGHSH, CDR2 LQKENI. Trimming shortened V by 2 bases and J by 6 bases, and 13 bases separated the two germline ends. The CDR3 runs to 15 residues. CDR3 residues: CASSPAGAKSGELFF. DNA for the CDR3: TGTGCCAGCTCACCAGCGGGGGCGAAATCCGGGGAGCTGTTTTTT.

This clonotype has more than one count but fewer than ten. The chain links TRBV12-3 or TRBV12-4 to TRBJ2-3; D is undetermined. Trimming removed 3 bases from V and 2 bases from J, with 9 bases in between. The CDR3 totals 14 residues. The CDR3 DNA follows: TGTGCCAGCAGTTTTGCTCTATCCACAGATACGCAGTATTTT. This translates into CASSFALSTDTQYF.

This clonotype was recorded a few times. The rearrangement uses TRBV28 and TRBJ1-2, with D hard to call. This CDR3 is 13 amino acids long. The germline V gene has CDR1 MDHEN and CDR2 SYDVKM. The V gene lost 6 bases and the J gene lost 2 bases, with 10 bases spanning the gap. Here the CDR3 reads CASSPPQNYGYTF. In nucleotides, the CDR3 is TGTGCCAGCAGCCCCCCACAGAACTATGGCTACACCTTC.

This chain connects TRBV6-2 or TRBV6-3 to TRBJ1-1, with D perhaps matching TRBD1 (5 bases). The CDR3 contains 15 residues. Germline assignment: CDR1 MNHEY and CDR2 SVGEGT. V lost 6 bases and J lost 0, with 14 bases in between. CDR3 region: CASRPGLGLNTEAFF. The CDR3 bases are TGTGCCAGCAGACCGGGACTCGGGTTGAACACTGAAGCTTTCTTT.

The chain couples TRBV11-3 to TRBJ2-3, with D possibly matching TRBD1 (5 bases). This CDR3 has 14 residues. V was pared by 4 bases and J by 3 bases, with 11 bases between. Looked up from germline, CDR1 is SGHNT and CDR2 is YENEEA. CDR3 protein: CASSSIGVTDTQYF. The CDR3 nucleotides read TGTGCCAGCAGCTCGATAGGGGTAACAGATACGCAGTATTTT.

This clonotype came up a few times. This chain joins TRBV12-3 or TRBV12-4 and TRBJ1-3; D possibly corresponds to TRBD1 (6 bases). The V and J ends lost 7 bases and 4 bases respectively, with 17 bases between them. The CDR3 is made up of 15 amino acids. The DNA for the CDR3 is TGTGCCAGCAACCCCGGGGGGCATGAAGGAAACACCATATATTTT. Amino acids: CASNPGGHEGNTIYF.

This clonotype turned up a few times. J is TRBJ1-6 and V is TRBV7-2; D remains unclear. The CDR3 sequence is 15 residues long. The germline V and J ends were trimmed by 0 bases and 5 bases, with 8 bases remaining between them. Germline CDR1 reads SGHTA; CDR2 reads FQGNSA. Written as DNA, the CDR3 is TGTGCCAGCAGCTTAGCCGCGACACATAATTCACCCCTCCACTTT. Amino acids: CASSLAATHNSPLHF. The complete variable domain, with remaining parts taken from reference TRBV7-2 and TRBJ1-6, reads GAGVSQSPSNKVTEKGKDVELRCDPISGHTALYWYRQSLGQGLEFLIYFQGNSAPDKSGLPSDRFSAERTGGSVSTLTIQRTQQEDSAVYLCASSLAATHNSPLHFGNGTRLTVT.

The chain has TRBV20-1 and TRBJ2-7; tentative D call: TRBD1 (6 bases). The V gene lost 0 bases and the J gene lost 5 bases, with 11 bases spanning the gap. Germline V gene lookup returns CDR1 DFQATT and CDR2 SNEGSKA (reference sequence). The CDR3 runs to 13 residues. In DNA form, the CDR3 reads TGCAGTGCTAGAGACTGGACAGTGGACGAGCAGTACTTC. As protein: CSARDWTVDEQYF.

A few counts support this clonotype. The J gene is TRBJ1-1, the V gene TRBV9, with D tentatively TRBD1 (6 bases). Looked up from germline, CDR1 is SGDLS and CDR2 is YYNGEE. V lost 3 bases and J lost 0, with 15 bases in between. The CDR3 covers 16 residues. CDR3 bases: TGTGCCAGCAGCGCTTCCACAGGGAGGCTGAACACTGAAGCTTTCTTT. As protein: CASSASTGRLNTEAFF. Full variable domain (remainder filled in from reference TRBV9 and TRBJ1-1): DSGVTQTPKHLITATGQRVTLRCSPRSGDLSVYWYQQSLDQGLQFLIQYYNGEERAKGNILERFSAQQFPDLHSELNLSSLELGDSALYFCASSASTGRLNTEAFFGQGTRLTVV.

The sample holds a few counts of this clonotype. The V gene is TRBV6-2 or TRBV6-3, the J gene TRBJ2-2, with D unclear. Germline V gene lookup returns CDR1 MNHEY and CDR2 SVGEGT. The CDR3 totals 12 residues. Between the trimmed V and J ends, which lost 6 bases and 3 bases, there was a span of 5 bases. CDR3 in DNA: TGTGCCAGCAGGGTCTACACCGGGGAGCTGTTTTTT. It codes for CASRVYTGELFF.

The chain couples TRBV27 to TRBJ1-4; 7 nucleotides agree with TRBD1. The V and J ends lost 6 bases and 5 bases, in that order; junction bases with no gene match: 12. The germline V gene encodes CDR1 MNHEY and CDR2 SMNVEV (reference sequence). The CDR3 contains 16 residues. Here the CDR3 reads CASSPRGTAVNEKLFF. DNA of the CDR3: TGTGCCAGCAGCCCCCGGGGGACAGCGGTAAATGAAAAACTGTTTTTT.

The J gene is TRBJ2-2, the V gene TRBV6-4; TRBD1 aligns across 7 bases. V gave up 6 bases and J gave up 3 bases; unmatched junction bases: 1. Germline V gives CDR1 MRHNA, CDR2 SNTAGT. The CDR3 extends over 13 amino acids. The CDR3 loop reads CASRTGHTGELFF. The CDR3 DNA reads TGTGCCAGCAGGACAGGGCACACCGGGGAGCTGTTTTTT.

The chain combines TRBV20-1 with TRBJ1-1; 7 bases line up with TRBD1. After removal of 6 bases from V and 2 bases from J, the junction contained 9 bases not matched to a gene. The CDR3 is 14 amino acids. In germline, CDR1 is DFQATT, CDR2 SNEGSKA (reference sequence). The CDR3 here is CSAARDRANTEAFF. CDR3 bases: TGCAGTGCCGCCCGCGACAGGGCAAACACTGAAGCTTTCTTT.

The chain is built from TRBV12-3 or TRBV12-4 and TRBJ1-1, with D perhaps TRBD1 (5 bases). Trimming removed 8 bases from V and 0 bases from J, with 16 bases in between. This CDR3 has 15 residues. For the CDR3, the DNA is TGTGCCAGCTTGGGCGGGGCGGCCCTGAACACTGAAGCTTTCTTT. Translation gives CASLGGAALNTEAFF.

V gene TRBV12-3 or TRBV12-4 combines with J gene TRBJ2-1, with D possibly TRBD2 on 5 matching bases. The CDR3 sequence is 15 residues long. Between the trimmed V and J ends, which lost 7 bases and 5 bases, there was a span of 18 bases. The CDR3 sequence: CASTPGVAPHNEQFF. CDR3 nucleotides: TGTGCCAGCACCCCTGGGGTAGCGCCTCACAATGAGCAGTTCTTC.

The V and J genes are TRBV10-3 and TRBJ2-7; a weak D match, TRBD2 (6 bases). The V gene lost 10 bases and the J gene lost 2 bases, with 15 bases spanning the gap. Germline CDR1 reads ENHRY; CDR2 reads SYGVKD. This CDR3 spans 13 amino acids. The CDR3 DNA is TGTGCCACCACGGGACTGGCCCCCTACGAGCAGTACTTC. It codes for CATTGLAPYEQYF.

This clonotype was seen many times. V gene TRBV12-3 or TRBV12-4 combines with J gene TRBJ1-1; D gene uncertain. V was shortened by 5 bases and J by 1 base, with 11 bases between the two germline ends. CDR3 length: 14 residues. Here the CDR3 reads CASSPRNRNTEAFF. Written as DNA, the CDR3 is TGTGCCAGCAGTCCCCGAAATAGGAACACTGAAGCTTTCTTT.